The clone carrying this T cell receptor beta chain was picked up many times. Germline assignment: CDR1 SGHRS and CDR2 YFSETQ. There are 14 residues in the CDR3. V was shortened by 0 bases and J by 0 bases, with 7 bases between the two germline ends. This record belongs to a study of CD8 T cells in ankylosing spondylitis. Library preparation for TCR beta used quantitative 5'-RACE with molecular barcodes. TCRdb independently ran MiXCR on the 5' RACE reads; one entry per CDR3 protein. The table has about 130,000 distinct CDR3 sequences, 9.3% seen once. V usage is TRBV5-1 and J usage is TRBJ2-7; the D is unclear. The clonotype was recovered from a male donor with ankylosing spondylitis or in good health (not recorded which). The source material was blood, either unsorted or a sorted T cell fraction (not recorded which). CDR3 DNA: TGCGCCAGCAGCTTGGGGAGCGTCTCCTACGAGCAGTACTTC. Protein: CASSLGSVSYEQYF.